The present TCR beta chain was sequenced within a study of blood T cell repertoires in COVID-19. Study summary: COVID-19 samples from acute and convalescent phases originated in the United States, Italy and Spain. Sample material is recorded as cDNA or gDNA derived from T cells, B-cell-depleted T cells, or PBMCs.

Between the trimmed V and J ends, which lost 1 base and 5 bases, there was a span of 11 bases. The germline V gene has CDR1 MGHRA and CDR2 YSYEKL. The CDR3 loop spans 14 amino acids. Clones were sequenced by immunoSEQ multiplex PCR, and TCRdb holds only the in-frame ones, with some missing. The sample has about 76,000 clones, approximately 80% seen once. The chain links TRBV4-1 to TRBJ1-1, with D possibly TRBD1 on 5 matching bases. Sequencing was carried out using peripheral blood. This TCR derives from a human donor in a cohort sampled during active COVID-19. CDR3 region: CASSQVGLGTEAFF. CDR3 DNA: TGCGCCAGCAGCCAAGTGGGGCTCGGTACTGAAGCTTTCTTT.